This T cell receptor beta chain was sequenced in a study of CD8+CD57+ T cells in acquired aplastic anemia. As for the study in general: DNA per sorted CD4+ or CD8+ sample ranged about 0.2 to 30 ug, averaging roughly 3.5 ug. On average, healthy donors gave 8.5 million to 14 million reads for CD4+ cells. Study-level findings and limits: About 27 CD8+ CDR3 sequences were shared between patients and controls.

In this sample, this clonotype turned up once. Antigen: not known. Profiles of TCR beta VDJ and CDR3 were generated from a genomic DNA template. A single record per CDR3 protein comes from TCRdb applying MiXCR to the reads. The sample includes about 180,000 distinct CDR3 sequences, about half of them seen just once. Germline-derived CDR1 and CDR2 are SEHNR and FQNEAQ (reference sequence). The CDR3 has 12 residues. The ends were cut back, 3 bases at V and 14 bases at J, with 11 bases in the middle. Sequences were obtained from sorted CD4+, CD8+, or CD8+CD57+ T cells (not recorded which) from PBMCs. The rearrangement uses TRBV7-9 and TRBJ1-6, with a possible D match to TRBD1 (5 bases). The source of this sequence is a human donor in good health. CDR3 sequence: CASSFQGGSLHF. The CDR3 region has the DNA TGTGCCAGCAGCTTCCAGGGAGGATCCCTCCACTTT.